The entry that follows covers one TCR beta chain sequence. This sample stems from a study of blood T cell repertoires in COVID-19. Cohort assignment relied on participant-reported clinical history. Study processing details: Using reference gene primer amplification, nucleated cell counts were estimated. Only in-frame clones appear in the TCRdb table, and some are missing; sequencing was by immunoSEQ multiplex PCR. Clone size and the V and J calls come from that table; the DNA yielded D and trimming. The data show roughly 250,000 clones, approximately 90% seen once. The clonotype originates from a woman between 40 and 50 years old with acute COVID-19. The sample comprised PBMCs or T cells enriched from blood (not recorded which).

CDR3 in DNA: TGTGCCAGCAGCTCTCCGGGACTAGCGGGAGAGGAGCAGTACTTC. Translating it yields CASSSPGLAGEEQYF. V is TRBV6-2 or TRBV6-3 and J is TRBJ2-7; 14 bases match TRBD2. The CDR3 contains 15 residues. Losses at the gene ends were 6 bases for V and 7 bases for J; bases not matched to a gene: 8. Germline V gene sequence: CDR1 MNHEY, CDR2 SVGEGT.